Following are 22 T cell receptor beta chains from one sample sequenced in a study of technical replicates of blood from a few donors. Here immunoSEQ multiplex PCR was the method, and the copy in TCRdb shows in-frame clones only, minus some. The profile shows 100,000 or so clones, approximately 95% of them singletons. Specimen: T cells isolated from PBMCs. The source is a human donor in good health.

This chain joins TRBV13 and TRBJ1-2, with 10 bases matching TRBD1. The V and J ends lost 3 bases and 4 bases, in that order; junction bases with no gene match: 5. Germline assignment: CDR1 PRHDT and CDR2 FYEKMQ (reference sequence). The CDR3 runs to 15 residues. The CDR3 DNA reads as TGTGCCAGCAGCTTCGGGACAGGGGAGATCTATGGCTACACCTTC. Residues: CASSFGTGEIYGYTF.

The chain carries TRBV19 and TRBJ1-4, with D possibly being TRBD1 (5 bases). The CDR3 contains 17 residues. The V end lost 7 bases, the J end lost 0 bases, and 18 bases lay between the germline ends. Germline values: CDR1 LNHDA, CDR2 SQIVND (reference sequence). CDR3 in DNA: TGTGCCAGTAAGAGACAGCAGGATCTTGCAACTAATGAAAAACTGTTTTTT. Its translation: CASKRQQDLATNEKLFF.

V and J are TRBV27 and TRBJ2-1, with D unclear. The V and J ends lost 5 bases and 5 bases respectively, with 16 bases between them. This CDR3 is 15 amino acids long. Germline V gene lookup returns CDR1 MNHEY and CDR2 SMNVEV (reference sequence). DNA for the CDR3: TGTGCCAGCAGTCCGCTTATCACTTTAAACAATGAGCAGTTCTTC. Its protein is CASSPLITLNNEQFF.

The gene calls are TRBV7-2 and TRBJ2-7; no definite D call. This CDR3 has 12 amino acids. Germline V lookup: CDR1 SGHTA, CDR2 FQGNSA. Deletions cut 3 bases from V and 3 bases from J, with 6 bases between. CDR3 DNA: TGTGCCAGCAGCTTTTACGGCTACGAGCAGTACTTC. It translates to CASSFYGYEQYF.

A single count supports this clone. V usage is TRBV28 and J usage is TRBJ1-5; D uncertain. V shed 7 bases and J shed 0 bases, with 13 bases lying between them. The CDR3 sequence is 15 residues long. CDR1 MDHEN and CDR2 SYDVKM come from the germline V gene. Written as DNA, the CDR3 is TGTGCCAGCACCACCGGCGGGGATAGCAATCAGCCCCAGCATTTT. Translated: CASTTGGDSNQPQHF.

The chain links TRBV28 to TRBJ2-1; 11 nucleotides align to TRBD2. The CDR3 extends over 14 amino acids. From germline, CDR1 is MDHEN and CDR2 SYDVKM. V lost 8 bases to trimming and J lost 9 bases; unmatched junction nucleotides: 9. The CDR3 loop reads CASATSGSSSEQFF. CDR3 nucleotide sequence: TGTGCCAGCGCCACTAGCGGGAGTTCGAGTGAGCAGTTCTTC. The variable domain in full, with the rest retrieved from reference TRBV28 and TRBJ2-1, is DVKVTQSSRYLVKRTGEKVFLECVQDMDHENMFWYRQDPGLGLRLIYFSYDVKMKEKGDIPEGYSVSREKKERFSLILESASTNQTSMYLCASATSGSSSEQFFGPGTRLTVL.

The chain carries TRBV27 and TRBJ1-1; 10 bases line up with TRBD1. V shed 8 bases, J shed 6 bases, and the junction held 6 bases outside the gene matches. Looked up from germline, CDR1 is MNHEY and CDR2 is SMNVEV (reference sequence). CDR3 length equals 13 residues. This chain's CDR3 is CASGDRGRSEAFF. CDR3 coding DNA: TGTGCCAGCGGCGACAGGGGGCGGTCTGAAGCTTTCTTT.

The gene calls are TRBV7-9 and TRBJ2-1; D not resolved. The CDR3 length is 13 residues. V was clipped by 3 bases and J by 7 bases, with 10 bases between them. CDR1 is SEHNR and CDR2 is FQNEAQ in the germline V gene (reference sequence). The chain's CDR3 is CASSFPGPNEQFF. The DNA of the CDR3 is TGTGCCAGCAGCTTTCCGGGTCCTAATGAGCAGTTCTTC.

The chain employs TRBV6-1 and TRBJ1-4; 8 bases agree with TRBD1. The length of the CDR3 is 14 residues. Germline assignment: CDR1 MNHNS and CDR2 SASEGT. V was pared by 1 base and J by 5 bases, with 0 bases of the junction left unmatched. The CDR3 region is CASSEDRGNEKLFF. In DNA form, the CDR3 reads TGTGCCAGCAGTGAAGACAGGGGGAATGAAAAACTGTTTTTT.

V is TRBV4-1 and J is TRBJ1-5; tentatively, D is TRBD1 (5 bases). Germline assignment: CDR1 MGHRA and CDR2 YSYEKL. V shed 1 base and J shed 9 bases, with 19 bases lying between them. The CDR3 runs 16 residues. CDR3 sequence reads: CASSQVRLGEQAPQHF. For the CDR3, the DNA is TGCGCCAGCAGCCAAGTTCGGTTAGGGGAACAGGCGCCCCAGCATTTT.

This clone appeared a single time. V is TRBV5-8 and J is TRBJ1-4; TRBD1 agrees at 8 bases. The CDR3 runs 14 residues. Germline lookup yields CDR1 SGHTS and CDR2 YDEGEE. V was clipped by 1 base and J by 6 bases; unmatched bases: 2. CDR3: CASSLQGADEKLFF. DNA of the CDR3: TGTGCCAGCAGCTTGCAGGGGGCAGATGAAAAACTGTTTTTT.

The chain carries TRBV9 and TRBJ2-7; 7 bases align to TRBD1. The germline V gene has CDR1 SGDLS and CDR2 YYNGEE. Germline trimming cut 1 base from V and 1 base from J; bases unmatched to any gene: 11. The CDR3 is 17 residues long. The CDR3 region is CASSVRTRLGQSYEQYF. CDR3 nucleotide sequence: TGTGCCAGCAGCGTACGTACCAGACTGGGACAGTCCTACGAGCAGTACTTC.

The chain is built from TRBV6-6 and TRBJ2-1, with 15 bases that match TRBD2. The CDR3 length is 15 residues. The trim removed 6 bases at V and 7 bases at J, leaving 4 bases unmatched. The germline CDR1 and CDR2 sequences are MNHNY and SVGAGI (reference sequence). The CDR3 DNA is TGTGCCAGCAGCTGGACTAGCGGGGGGGCAAATGAGCAGTTCTTC. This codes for CASSWTSGGANEQFF.

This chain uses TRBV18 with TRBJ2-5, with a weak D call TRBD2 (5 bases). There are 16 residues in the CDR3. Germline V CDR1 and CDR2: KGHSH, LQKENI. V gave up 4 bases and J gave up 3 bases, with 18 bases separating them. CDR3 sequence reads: CASSLVTSGVKETQYF. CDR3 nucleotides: TGTGCCAGCTCACTCGTGACTTCCGGGGTAAAAGAGACCCAGTACTTC.

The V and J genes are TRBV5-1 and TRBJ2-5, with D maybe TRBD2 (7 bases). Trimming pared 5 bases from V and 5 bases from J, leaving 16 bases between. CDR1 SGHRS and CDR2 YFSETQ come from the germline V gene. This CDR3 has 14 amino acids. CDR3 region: CASSSGGPEETQYF. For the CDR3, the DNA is TGCGCCAGCAGTTCCGGGGGGCCCGAGGAGACCCAGTACTTC.

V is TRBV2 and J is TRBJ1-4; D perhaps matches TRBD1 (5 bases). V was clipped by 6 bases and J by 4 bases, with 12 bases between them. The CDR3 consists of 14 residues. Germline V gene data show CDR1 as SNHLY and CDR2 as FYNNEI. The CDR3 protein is CASSTWDFNEKLFF. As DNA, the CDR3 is TGTGCCAGCAGCACCTGGGACTTTAATGAAAAACTGTTTTTT.

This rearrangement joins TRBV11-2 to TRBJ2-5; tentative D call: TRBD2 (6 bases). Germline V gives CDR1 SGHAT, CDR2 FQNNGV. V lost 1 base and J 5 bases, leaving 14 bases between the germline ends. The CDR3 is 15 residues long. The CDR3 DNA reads TGTGCCAGCAGCTTAGTGCCGGGAGCACAGGAGACCCAGTACTTC. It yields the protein CASSLVPGAQETQYF.

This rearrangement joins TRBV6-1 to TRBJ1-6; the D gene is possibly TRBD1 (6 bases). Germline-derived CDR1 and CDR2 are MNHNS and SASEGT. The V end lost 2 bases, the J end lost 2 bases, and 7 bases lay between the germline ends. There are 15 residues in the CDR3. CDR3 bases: TGTGCCAGCAGTGAACAGGGGACCTATAATTCACCCCTCCACTTT. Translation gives CASSEQGTYNSPLHF.

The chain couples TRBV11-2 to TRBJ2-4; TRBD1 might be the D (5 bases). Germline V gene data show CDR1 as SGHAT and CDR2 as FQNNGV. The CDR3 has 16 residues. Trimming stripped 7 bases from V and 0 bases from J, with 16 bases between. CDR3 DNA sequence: TGTGCCAGCACCTTTGGGGCAGGTCTAGCCAAAAACATTCAGTACTTC. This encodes CASTFGAGLAKNIQYF.

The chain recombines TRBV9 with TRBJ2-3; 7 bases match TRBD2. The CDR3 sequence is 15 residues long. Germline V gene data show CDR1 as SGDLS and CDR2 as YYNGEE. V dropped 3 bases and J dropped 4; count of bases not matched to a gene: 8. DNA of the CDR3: TGTGCCAGCAGCGCCGGGGGGACTATTCCAGATACGCAGTATTTT. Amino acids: CASSAGGTIPDTQYF.

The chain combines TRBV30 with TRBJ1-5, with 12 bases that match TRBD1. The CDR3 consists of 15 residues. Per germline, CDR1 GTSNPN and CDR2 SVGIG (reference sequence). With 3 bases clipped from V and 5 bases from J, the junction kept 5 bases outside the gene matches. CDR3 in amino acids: CAWRGGQGAYQPQHF. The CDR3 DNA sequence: TGTGCCTGGAGGGGGGGACAGGGGGCTTATCAGCCCCAGCATTTT.

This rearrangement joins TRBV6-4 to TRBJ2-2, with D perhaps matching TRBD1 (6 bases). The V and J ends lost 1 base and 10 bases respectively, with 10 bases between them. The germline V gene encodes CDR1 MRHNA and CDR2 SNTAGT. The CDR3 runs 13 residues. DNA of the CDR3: TGTGCCAGCAGTGACTTTCCGGGACAGGAGCTGTTTTTT. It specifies CASSDFPGQELFF.